This T cell receptor (beta chain) stems from a study of blood T cells in healthy people across ages. Primed by a sample-barcoded 5' primer and a J-beta primer mix, a second PCR proceeded for about 6 to 11 cycles. One entry per CDR3 protein results from TCRdb running MiXCR on the 5' RACE reads. The sample shows approximately 800,000 distinct CDR3 sequences, 20% to 30% of them seen only once. Germline-derived CDR1 and CDR2 are DFQATT and SNEGSKA (reference sequence). The CDR3 is made up of 14 amino acids. Notes on this clonotype: The junction differs from germline at one of its ends, possibly a read error.

These same data were also listed under a study on T cells of mothers and their children.

The genes are TRBV20-1 and TRBJ2-5, with 9 bases lining up with TRBD1. The sequence derives from a boy aged 5 to 17 in good health. Material for sequencing was blood. CDR3 residues: CSAKIGTGIKTQHF. The DNA of the CDR3 is TGCAGTGCTAAGATCGGGACAGGGATAAAGACCCAGCACTTC.